What follows are 30 T cell receptor beta chains derived from one specimen sequenced in a study of TIL therapy for anti-PD-1-resistant metastatic lung cancer. Documented time point: pre-treatment sample, taken before nivolumab and TIL therapy. Tumor tissue came from excised metastases, mostly pleural nodules or supraclavicular lymph nodes. This was the immunoSEQ v3 assay. The protocol was immunoSEQ multiplex PCR, while the TCRdb copy is restricted to in-frame clones and leaves out a portion. The data contain under 100,000 clones, just over 65% of them singletons. This sample comprised tumor tissue, obtained at baseline. The origin of the receptors is a person between 30 and 79 years old with non-small cell lung cancer.

V and J are TRBV6-2 or TRBV6-3 and TRBJ2-2; TRBD2 is a possible D gene (5 bases). V was clipped by 2 bases and J by 3 bases, with 13 bases between them. The CDR3 contains 16 residues. Germline values: CDR1 MNHEY, CDR2 SVGEGT. The CDR3 here is CASSYSPSGYTGELFF. The DNA for the CDR3 is TGTGCCAGCAGTTACAGCCCCAGCGGTTACACCGGGGAGCTGTTTTTT.

The genes are TRBV19 and TRBJ1-5; no firm D call. From germline, CDR1 is LNHDA and CDR2 SQIVND (reference sequence). The CDR3 is 15 amino acids. Trimming stripped 1 base from V and 5 bases from J, with 12 bases between. The CDR3 loop is CASSIGERYDQPQHF. The CDR3 coding sequence is TGTGCCAGTAGTATAGGCGAAAGGTACGATCAGCCCCAGCATTTT.

The chain combines TRBV27 with TRBJ2-3, with 8 bases that match TRBD2. Germline trimming cut 7 bases from V and 3 bases from J; bases unmatched to any gene: 12. Germline assignment: CDR1 MNHEY and CDR2 SMNVEV (reference sequence). The CDR3 sequence is 16 residues long. The CDR3 DNA follows: TGTGCCAGCAACCGACTAGCGCCCCGAGGAACAGATACGCAGTATTTT. Protein: CASNRLAPRGTDTQYF.

The rearrangement joins TRBV23-1 to TRBJ2-3; tentative D call: TRBD1 (6 bases). TRBV23-1 is filed as an ORF, its function uncertain. V was clipped by 2 bases and J by 0 bases, with 15 bases between them. The CDR3 loop spans 17 amino acids. The CDR3 protein is CASSQPTGDFSTDTQYF. CDR3 bases: TGCGCCAGCAGTCAACCGACAGGAGATTTTAGCACAGATACGCAGTATTTT.

The rearrangement links TRBV29-1 to TRBJ2-5; 8 bases match TRBD2. From germline, CDR1 is SQVTM and CDR2 ANQGSEA. V shed 7 bases, J shed 5 bases, and the junction held 9 bases outside the gene matches. The CDR3 consists of 13 residues. The CDR3 DNA is TGCAGCGCTCTCGGGGGGGTTGGGGAGACCCAGTACTTC. Translating gives CSALGGVGETQYF.

V and J are TRBV5-4 and TRBJ2-5; possibly TRBD1 or TRBD2 for D (7 bases each). Germline assignment: CDR1 SGHNT and CDR2 YYREEE (reference sequence). With 4 bases removed from V and 3 bases from J, the gap between germline ends came to 22 bases. The CDR3 totals 17 residues. The CDR3 DNA reads as TGTGCCAGCAGCACAGAAAGGGGAGGGGGCCGCAAAGAGACCCAGTACTTC. Protein: CASSTERGGGRKETQYF. Based on the CDR3 plus reference TRBV5-4 and TRBJ2-5, the full variable domain is ETGVTQSPTHLIKTRGQQVTLRCSSQSGHNTVSWYQQALGQGPQFIFQYYREEENGRGNFPPRFSGLQFPNYSSELNVNALELDDSALYLCASSTERGGGRKETQYFGPGTRLLVL.

This clone was detected only a few times. V is TRBV28 and J is TRBJ2-2; the D is unclear. CDR1 and CDR2 from the germline V gene are MDHEN and SYDVKM. V gave up 2 bases and J gave up 13 bases, with 11 bases separating them. CDR3 size: 12 residues. CDR3 sequence reads: CASSLRRYALFF. The CDR3 coding sequence is TGTGCCAGCAGTTTACGGCGGTACGCGCTGTTTTTT. The full variable domain, its missing parts supplied by reference TRBV28 and TRBJ2-2, is DVKVTQSSRYLVKRTGEKVFLECVQDMDHENMFWYRQDPGLGLRLIYFSYDVKMKEKGDIPEGYSVSREKKERFSLILESASTNQTSMYLCASSLRRYALFFGEGSRLTVL.

The chain has TRBV29-1 and TRBJ1-6; D gene uncertain. Germline loops: CDR1 SQVTM, CDR2 ANQGSEA. This CDR3 spans 12 amino acids. With 4 bases removed from V and 10 bases from J, the gap between germline ends came to 11 bases. This CDR3 is CSVGEGGSPLHF. As DNA, the CDR3 is TGCAGCGTTGGCGAGGGCGGGTCACCCCTCCACTTT.

This rearrangement joins TRBV6-5 to TRBJ1-3; tentative D call: TRBD1 (5 bases). This CDR3 is 14 amino acids long. Germline assignment: CDR1 MNHEY and CDR2 SVGAGI. Deletions cut 5 bases from V and 1 base from J, with 9 bases between. CDR3: CASSLRESGNTIYF. Written as DNA, the CDR3 is TGTGCCAGCAGTCTCAGGGAGTCTGGAAACACCATATATTTT.

This clone occurred once. The chain combines TRBV9 with TRBJ2-7, with a tentative D call TRBD1 (6 bases). Trimming removed 4 bases from V and 2 bases from J, with 16 bases in between. Germline CDR1 is SGDLS and CDR2 is YYNGEE. There are 15 residues in the CDR3. The CDR3 nucleotides are TGTGCCAGCAGCCCCCACAGGGTCTCAACCTACGAGCAGTACTTC. Protein product: CASSPHRVSTYEQYF.

This CDR3 reads CSVETGDSGNTIYF. CDR3 in DNA: TGCAGCGTTGAAACAGGAGACTCTGGAAACACCATATATTTT. The V gene is TRBV29-1, the J gene TRBJ1-3; tentative D call: TRBD1 (5 bases). This CDR3 region has 14 residues. Germline loops: CDR1 SQVTM, CDR2 ANQGSEA. V was shortened by 2 bases and J by 0 bases, with 8 bases between the two germline ends.

This sequence joins TRBV5-4 and TRBJ2-6, with TRBD1 matching 7 bases. V shed 1 base and J 0 bases; nucleotides not matched to a gene: 4. Germline assignment: CDR1 SGHNT and CDR2 YYREEE (reference sequence). This CDR3 spans 17 amino acids. As DNA, the CDR3 is TGTGCCAGCAGCTTGCCACAGGGGAGCTCTGGGGCCAACGTCCTGACTTTC. This translates into CASSLPQGSSGANVLTF.

The chain is built from TRBV19 and TRBJ1-2; D gene ambiguous. This CDR3 is built from 14 residues. Germline CDR1 LNHDA, CDR2 SQIVND (reference sequence). V lost 5 bases and J 5 bases, leaving 15 bases between the germline ends. CDR3: CASSGAGWSYGYTF. CDR3 coding DNA: TGTGCCAGTAGTGGCGCGGGCTGGTCTTATGGCTACACCTTC.

This clone was recorded a few times. CDR3: CATQTSSYEQYF. DNA of the CDR3: TGTGCCACCCAGACTAGCTCCTACGAGCAGTACTTC. The rearrangement links TRBV28 to TRBJ2-7; perhaps TRBD2 as D (6 bases). The V end lost 10 bases, the J end lost 0 bases, and 10 bases lay between the germline ends. CDR1 and CDR2 (germline): MDHEN, SYDVKM. This CDR3 comprises 12 residues.

A remark on this clone: At the DNA level, this CDR3 is encoded by other sequences in the same sample as well. This chain links TRBV12-3 or TRBV12-4 with TRBJ2-7; weak D call: TRBD1 (5 bases). V shed 3 bases and J shed 3 bases, with 9 bases lying between them. This CDR3 region has 13 residues. DNA for the CDR3: TGTGCCAGCAGTTTGGGGCAGAGCTACGAGCAGTACTTC. It codes for CASSLGQSYEQYF.

The V call is TRBV3-1 (or the pseudogene TRBV3-2), the J call TRBJ2-2; maybe TRBD1 (5 bases). Germline V gene sequence: CDR1 LGHDT, CDR2 YNNKEL (reference sequence). The CDR3 runs 19 residues. Trimming stripped 1 base from V and 8 bases from J, with 26 bases between. CDR3 amino acids: CASSQAAFLRGERSGELFF. In DNA, the CDR3 is TGTGCCAGCAGCCAAGCAGCGTTTCTTAGGGGTGAACGTTCGGGGGAGCTGTTTTTT.

This clone occurred a few times. The chain uses TRBV9 and TRBJ2-2, with D unresolved. The V and J ends lost 0 bases and 1 base respectively, with 7 bases between them. In germline, CDR1 is SGDLS, CDR2 YYNGEE. The CDR3 contains 15 residues. The CDR3 protein is CASSVVGRNTGELFF. The CDR3 DNA follows: TGTGCCAGCAGCGTAGTTGGCAGGAACACCGGGGAGCTGTTTTTT.

The chain combines TRBV28 with TRBJ2-3; 8 bases align to TRBD2. Germline-derived CDR1 and CDR2 are MDHEN and SYDVKM. The CDR3 contains 14 residues. Trimming took 5 bases from V and 5 from J; bases not matched to a gene: 6. DNA of the CDR3: TGTGCCAGCAGTCGGGGGGGCGAGGGAGATACGCAGTATTTT. It is translated as CASSRGGEGDTQYF. Variable domain in full (rest from reference TRBV28 and TRBJ2-3): DVKVTQSSRYLVKRTGEKVFLECVQDMDHENMFWYRQDPGLGLRLIYFSYDVKMKEKGDIPEGYSVSREKKERFSLILESASTNQTSMYLCASSRGGEGDTQYFGPGTRLTVL.

This clone was counted a single time. Here the CDR3 reads CASSDHNLSNQPQHF. CDR3 coding DNA: TGTGCCAGCAGTGATCATAACTTGAGCAATCAGCCCCAGCATTTT. The rearrangement joins TRBV2 to TRBJ1-5; D is unresolved. The V end was cut by 3 bases, the J end by 1 base, with 10 bases between. The CDR3 sequence is 15 residues long. Germline-derived CDR1 and CDR2 are SNHLY and FYNNEI.

J is TRBJ2-3 and V is TRBV28; 9 nucleotides align to TRBD2. CDR1 MDHEN and CDR2 SYDVKM come from the germline V gene. J gave up 9 bases and V 3 bases, and 13 bases lay outside the gene matches. This CDR3 has 16 amino acids. This CDR3 reads CASSFISGGRLRTQYF. As DNA, the CDR3 is TGTGCCAGCAGTTTTATTAGCGGGGGTCGCTTGAGGACGCAGTATTTT.

This chain links TRBV7-9 with TRBJ2-1; 8 bases are shared with TRBD2. Germline values: CDR1 SEHNR, CDR2 FQNEAQ (reference sequence). With 2 bases clipped from V and 5 bases from J, the junction kept 5 bases outside the gene matches. This CDR3 comprises 15 residues. The DNA of the CDR3 is TGTGCCAGCAGCTTACGGGCGGGGGGACACAATGAGCAGTTCTTC. Translated: CASSLRAGGHNEQFF. Looking up the rest from reference TRBV7-9 and TRBJ2-1 gives the full variable domain: DTGVSQNPRHKITKRGQNVTFRCDPISEHNRLYWYRQTLGQGPEFLTYFQNEAQLEKSRLLSDRFSAERPKGSFSTLEIQRTEQGDSAMYLCASSLRAGGHNEQFFGPGTRLTVL.

The V gene is TRBV6-6, the J gene TRBJ2-3; either TRBD1 or TRBD2 may supply D (6 bases each). V shed 6 bases and J shed 6 bases, with 19 bases lying between them. The CDR3 extends over 15 amino acids. Germline V CDR1 and CDR2: MNHNY, SVGAGI (reference sequence). This chain's CDR3 is CASRIGAGGRDTQYF. The CDR3 DNA reads TGTGCCAGCAGAATTGGAGCCGGGGGCAGGGATACGCAGTATTTT.

V and J are TRBV5-4 and TRBJ2-3; weak D call: TRBD2 (5 bases). Trimming pared 0 bases from V and 2 bases from J, leaving 16 bases between. Germline CDR1 reads SGHNT; CDR2 reads YYREEE (reference sequence). CDR3 size: 17 residues. The CDR3 region is CASSLARAGAYTDTQYF. The DNA of the CDR3 is TGTGCCAGCAGCTTGGCCCGGGCGGGCGCCTACACAGATACGCAGTATTTT.

This clone was observed a few times. V usage is TRBV4-3 and J usage is TRBJ2-7; 8 bases are shared with TRBD1. Per the germline V gene, CDR1 is LGHNA and CDR2 is YSLEER. The CDR3 spans 14 residues. V lost 1 base to trimming and J lost 5 bases; unmatched junction nucleotides: 4. This CDR3 is CASSQGTGKDEQYF. The CDR3 coding sequence is TGCGCCAGCAGCCAAGGGACAGGGAAAGACGAGCAGTACTTC.

The chain employs TRBV18 and TRBJ2-7; 7 bases fit TRBD1. Germline-derived CDR1 and CDR2 are KGHSH and LQKENI. V lost 3 bases and J lost 6; bases outside the gene matches: 2. The CDR3 runs 12 residues. CDR3 protein: CASSPTGVEQYF. The DNA of the CDR3 is TGTGCCAGCTCACCTACAGGGGTCGAGCAGTACTTC.

The V and J genes are TRBV7-3 and TRBJ2-5; tentative D call: TRBD1 (7 bases). Deletions cut 4 bases from V and 5 bases from J, with 17 bases between. CDR1 SGHTA and CDR2 FQGTGA come from the germline V gene. This CDR3 has 15 residues. The CDR3 DNA is TGTGCCAGCAGCTGGGGACAGTCGGGAGTTGAGACCCAGTACTTC. It encodes CASSWGQSGVETQYF. Supplemented by reference TRBV7-3 and TRBJ2-5, the full variable domain reads GAGVSQTPSNKVTEKGKYVELRCDPISGHTALYWYRQSLGQGPEFLIYFQGTGAADDSGLPNDRFFAVRPEGSVSTLKIQRTERGDSAVYLCASSWGQSGVETQYFGPGTRLLVL.

This clone showed up just a few times. The V gene is TRBV6-5, the J gene TRBJ2-1; TRBD2 matches 10 bases. The CDR3 sequence is 15 residues long. Germline CDR1 and CDR2: MNHEY and SVGAGI. The V segment lost 3 bases and the J segment 6 bases; nucleotides outside the gene matches: 5. CDR3 sequence (DNA): TGTGCCAGCAGTTATGGACTAGCGGTGATCAATGAGCAGTTCTTC. It encodes CASSYGLAVINEQFF.

This clone was counted between two and nine times. This chain links TRBV28 with TRBJ1-5; no clear D. With 2 bases removed from V and 5 bases from J, the gap between germline ends came to 4 bases. CDR1 and CDR2 (germline): MDHEN, SYDVKM. The CDR3 covers 12 residues. Here the CDR3 reads CASSLSYQPQHF. The CDR3 region has the DNA TGTGCCAGCAGTTTAAGCTATCAGCCCCAGCATTTT.

This clone appeared a few times. The genes are TRBV29-1 and TRBJ1-3; 7 bases map to TRBD1. This CDR3 has 14 residues. The ends lost 0 bases at V and 7 bases at J; junction bases unmatched: 6. Germline CDR1 and CDR2: SQVTM and ANQGSEA. The CDR3, as DNA: TGCAGCGTTGAAGATCAGCCAGGGGGGAACACCATATATTTT. This gives the protein CSVEDQPGGNTIYF.

This clone came up a few times. The chain combines TRBV7-7 with TRBJ2-7; 7 bases match TRBD1. Germline loops: CDR1 SSHAT, CDR2 FNYEAQ (reference sequence). V trimming: 5 bases; J trimming: 0 bases; junction bases outside the gene matches: 4. The CDR3 runs 14 residues. The CDR3 here is CASSPRDSSYEQYF. Written as DNA, the CDR3 is TGTGCCAGCAGCCCCCGGGACAGCTCCTACGAGCAGTACTTC.